This TCR beta chain emerged from a study of shared clonotypes between healthy human individuals. About the study: Sampling drew on donors who were a couple of women and a few men aged 18 to 49.

Around 90 million PBMCs per unsorted sample were used for genomic DNA. There are 13 residues in the CDR3. V was trimmed by 4 bases and J by 7 bases, leaving 12 bases between them. CDR1 SGHRS and CDR2 YFSETQ come from the germline V gene. Genomic DNA of each subset was evenly split across several immunoSEQ plates. Unsorted PBMC replicate PCRs used 250 to 300 ng DNA, around 28,000 T cell genomes. Clones were sequenced by immunoSEQ multiplex PCR, and TCRdb holds only the in-frame ones, with some missing. The table lists roughly 500,000 clones, roughly 83% of them singletons, with approximately 13% in the top ten.

The V call is TRBV5-1, the J call TRBJ1-5; D is unclear. The source material was PBMCs. This TCR was sampled from a middle-aged woman in good health. Some clones in this sample may be carry-over from other donors' samples. CDR3 in DNA: TGCGCCAGCAGCCAAAAGGAGGGACAGCCCCAGCATTTT. Translated, it gives CASSQKEGQPQHF. The full variable domain, in which reference TRBV5-1 and TRBJ1-5 provide the parts outside the CDR3, is KAGVTQTPRYLIKTRGQQVTLSCSPISGHRSVSWYQQTPGQGLQFLFEYFSETQRNKGNFPGRFSGRQFSNSRSEMNVSTLELGDSALYLCASSQKEGQPQHFGDGTRLSIL.